Ten or more counts support the clone carrying this TCR beta chain. The CDR3 spans 14 residues. V dropped 0 bases and J dropped 6 bases, with 8 bases sitting between them. TCRbeta library construction was performed incorporating unique molecular identifiers. Each CDR3 protein is one row after TCRdb ran MiXCR on the PCR reads. The data contain around 71,000 distinct CDR3 sequences, about 7% of them singletons. The data originate from a study of T-cell reconstitution after alpha-beta-depleted transplantation in children. The chain has TRBV12-3 or TRBV12-4 and TRBJ2-2; D gene uncertain. The material sequenced was PBMCs from the stem cell graft donor, taken from the stem cell graft. The receptor's source is a human donor who donated a stem cell graft to a child with acute lymphoblastic leukemia. CDR3 sequence (DNA): TGTGCCAGCAGTTTAGCGCTGAGACCCGGGGAGCTGTTTTTT. This encodes CASSLALRPGELFF.